The 4 T cell receptor beta chains in this list originate from one sample, sequenced in a study of T cell responses to AZD1222 COVID-19 vaccine. Using immunoSEQ multiplex PCR, the repertoire was profiled, and TCRdb retains in-frame clones only, with some absent. The sample holds 120,000 or so clones, approximately 88% seen once. Here the sequenced sample was peripheral blood, taken on day 0 of AZD1222 vaccination. Receptor source: an adult in good health.

The chain recombines TRBV19 with TRBJ1-1, with D possibly TRBD1 on 5 matching bases. V was clipped by 4 bases and J by 3 bases, with 9 bases between them. The CDR3 loop spans 13 amino acids. The V gene's germline CDR1 is LNHDA and CDR2 SQIVND (reference sequence). The chain's CDR3 is CASSRHRYTEAFF. The CDR3 DNA is TGTGCCAGTAGTAGACACAGGTACACTGAAGCTTTCTTT.

This rearrangement joins TRBV4-1 to TRBJ2-5; no firm D call. Between the trimmed V and J ends, which lost 0 bases and 1 base, there was a span of 9 bases. The CDR3 loop spans 15 amino acids. From germline, CDR1 is MGHRA and CDR2 YSYEKL. The CDR3 DNA follows: TGCGCCAGCAGCCAAGATCGGGCAGTCCAAGAGACCCAGTACTTC. As protein: CASSQDRAVQETQYF.

Here the CDR3 reads CASSLLPENNEQFF. CDR3 sequence (DNA): TGCGCCAGCAGCCTTCTCCCTGAAAACAATGAGCAGTTCTTC. The chain is built from TRBV4-3 and TRBJ2-1; no reliable D call. Trimming removed 4 bases at V and 5 bases at J, with 12 bases between. The CDR3 covers 14 residues. The germline V gene encodes CDR1 LGHNA and CDR2 YSLEER.

The chain combines TRBV10-2 with TRBJ1-1, with D unclear. The CDR3 length is 14 residues. From germline, CDR1 is WSHSY and CDR2 SAAADI. The ends were cut back, 4 bases at V and 2 bases at J, with 11 bases in the middle. The CDR3 reads CASSASDGNTEAFF. CDR3 DNA: TGCGCCAGCAGTGCCTCGGACGGAAACACTGAAGCTTTCTTT.